This T cell receptor beta chain comes out of a study of tumor and adjacent non-tumor tissue in lung cancer (dated by TCRdb to 2017 to 2018). About the investigation overall: The cohort included 12 adenocarcinoma, a couple of squamous cell carcinoma and 1 small cell lung cancer patients. Sequencing generated a total of 95 million to 150 million productive TCRbeta reads, averaging approximately 4 million reads per sample. More than 25 paired specimens, one tumor and one normal lung sample per patient, were profiled by TCRbeta CDR3 sequencing. The study compared bulk TCRbeta repertoires between lung tumor tissue and matched distant non-tumor lung tissue from some 14 lung cancer patients. The approximately 15 patients were aged roughly 31 to 85 years, included about ten men and 5 women, and had TNM stage I to III disease. Study-level results and caveats: The methods do not name the sequencing platform or mention unique molecular identifiers. In normal lung, the top 100 clones accounted for a significantly larger cumulative share of the repertoire than in tumor tissue. Significantly higher TCR diversity was found in younger patients, and higher tumor TCR diversity was associated with shorter overall and disease-free survival. Tumor tissue showed significantly higher TCR diversity (inverse Simpson) than normal lung tissue, at roughly 390 vs 170 (P = 0.0075, Mann-Whitney U test). Peripheral blood was not sequenced, so blood TCRbeta repertoires were not examined in the lung cancer patients of the study. With only about 16 patients in the cohort, the authors noted that larger samples and more detailed clinical data are needed.

Bulk unsorted tissue served as the source for RNA extraction, and RNA quality was assessed using a NanoDrop ND-1000 and an Agilent 2100. Newly diagnosed lung cancer patients without prior chemotherapy who had been admitted for thoracic surgery in China between August and November 2014 were enrolled as donors. Patients who had received previous radiotherapy or chemotherapy, or who had another concurrent cancer, were excluded from the study. Pieces of surgical tissue measuring about 1-2.1 cm3 were kept in RNAlater solution and held at -80 degrees C until needed. Compared with germline, V lacks 6 bases and J lacks 9 bases; bases without a gene match: 13. There are 15 amino acids in the CDR3, from cysteine to phenylalanine inclusive. CDR3 DNA is the only sequence kept; it has 45 bases, read in frame from the first base. Per the germline V gene, MNHEY is the CDR1 and SVGAGI is the CDR2. A note on this clonotype: The antigen it binds to is not known. The sample holds no much larger clone one base away, and base qualities are not on file.

To prepare the library, multiplex PCR was applied. Sequencing relied on an Illumina HiSeq 2500. TCRbeta libraries were constructed through three rounds of nested PCR with primers (Table S4) according to protocols adapted from ARM-PCR. Before sequencing, PCR products in the 200-500 bp range were cut out of the gel and cleaned up using the QIAquick gel extraction kit. The original pipeline was this. Reads were cleaned with Trimmomatic, merged with FLASH into complete CDR3 sequences, and assigned to V(D)J germline segments with MiTCR. VDJtools was used to compute clonal diversity as the inverse Simpson's index. Productive reads were defined as in-frame sequences without a premature stop codon. TCRdb took the public reads, trimmed them with fastp at Q25, ran MiXCR for clone calling and kept in-frame beta chains. Each record represents a unique CDR3 protein, reported with the most common genes and DNA among its rows. The V and J calls here are based on TCRdb, not the publication. The sample contains 90,000 to 110,000 distinct CDR3 sequences, around 75% of them found a single time. The ten largest clones take up around 37% of the sample.

This TCR derives from a woman aged 55-69 years with non-small cell lung cancer. Recombination connected TRBV6-5 to TRBJ1-4, with 7 bases aligning to TRBD1. Sequenced: lung tumor tissue. The CDR3 region reads CASSRVHRGGQKLFF. The sequence in DNA is TGTGCCAGCAGCCGTGTACACAGGGGAGGTCAAAAACTGTTTTTT.